This is a list of T cell receptor beta chains from one sample in a study of CD8 T cells in Susac syndrome. Each CDR3 protein is one row after TCRdb ran MiXCR on the immunoSEQ multiplex PCR reads. The data show 53,000 or so distinct CDR3 sequences, with 93% seen just once and more than 0.45% held by the top ten. What was sequenced was CD8+ T cells from PBMCs. The source is a human donor in good health. The conserved cysteine and the conserved F or W are not part of the CDR3 here. A D gene is named only where the DNA matches it firmly.

>TRBJ1-5|TRBV19|-
ASSRDLHPYSNQPQH
>TRBJ2-7|TRBV7-8|-
ASSLGAAFSYEQY
>TRBJ1-1|TRBV29-1|-
SVEDLTGVGVITEAF
>TRBJ2-7|TRBV5-1|-
ASSLISQGGYEQY
>TRBJ2-3|TRBV3-1|TRBD2
ASSQWREGQNTQY
>TRBJ1-1|TRBV7-9|-
ASSEGLNTEAF
>TRBJ2-7|TRBV11-2|-
ASSLSSNSYEQY
>TRBJ2-7|TRBV7-9|-
ASSPWQGHEQY
>TRBJ2-7|TRBV29-1|-
SVDYGAYEQY
>TRBJ2-7|TRBV12-3/TRBV12-4|TRBD1
ASSSGTGGFYEQY
>TRBJ2-1|TRBV29-1|-
SVVVPGDHEQF
>TRBJ1-1|TRBV28|-
ASTLDARNTEAF
>TRBJ2-4|TRBV7-6|-
ASSLDGSIQY
>TRBJ2-2|TRBV4-1|-
ASSWVADTGELF
>TRBJ2-6|TRBV23-1|TRBD1
ASSPRTGRSGANVLT
>TRBJ2-7|TRBV19|-
ATSWTDHYEQY
>TRBJ2-7|TRBV4-1|-
ASSQVRGPPSYEQY
>TRBJ2-5|TRBV2|TRBD1
AAWTGRYQETQY
>TRBJ2-1|TRBV6-2/TRBV6-3|-
ASSYEGGPYNEQF
>TRBJ1-1|TRBV7-9|-
ASSPQGGEAF
>TRBJ2-7|TRBV6-2/TRBV6-3|-
ASSYSPPEGYEQY
>TRBJ1-1|TRBV28|-
AVGLNTEAF
>TRBJ1-1|TRBV5-8|-
ASSLSNTEAF
>TRBJ2-5|TRBV3-1|-
ASSQDSRLQETQY
>TRBJ2-7|TRBV5-1|-
ASSLADTSYEQY
>TRBJ2-3|TRBV4-1|TRBD2
ASSRTRSDTQY
>TRBJ1-5|TRBV12-3/TRBV12-4|-
ASRLGGFNQPQH
>TRBJ2-2|TRBV11-2|-
ASSLEPSGATGELF
>TRBJ2-7|TRBV3-1|-
ASSQADSYEQY
>TRBJ2-7|TRBV30|TRBD2
AWSVEGLAGTVGIYEQY
>TRBJ2-1|TRBV10-3|TRBD2
AISLSGRANEQF
>TRBJ2-1|TRBV2|TRBD2
ASTLAGGTYNEQF
>TRBJ2-7|TRBV3-1|-
ASSPGSSYEQY
>TRBJ2-2|TRBV5-1|-
ASSFLVGDTGELF
>TRBJ2-1|TRBV4-1|TRBD2
ASSQGLAGINEQF
>TRBJ2-1|TRBV12-3/TRBV12-4|-
ASSFGSNEQF
>TRBJ1-1|TRBV5-1|-
ASRQGLNTEAF
>TRBJ2-7|TRBV29-1|-
SVPGQFSYEQY
>TRBJ2-7|TRBV7-9|TRBD1
ASSYGTGSVEQY
>TRBJ2-3|TRBV7-9|TRBD2
ASSGPGLAALLDTQY
>TRBJ2-1|TRBV11-2|TRBD2
ASSLPASGRYNEQF
>TRBJ1-5|TRBV6-2/TRBV6-3|-
ASTSLGGRPQH
>TRBJ2-3|TRBV14|-
ASSLTKTGVTDTQY
>TRBJ2-3|TRBV6-1|-
ASSVRGDTQY
>TRBJ2-7|TRBV2|-
ASGAGPNEQY